Listed below are T cell receptor beta chains from one sample, sequenced in a study of cytomegalovirus exposure and HLA in healthy donors. Sequenced by immunoSEQ multiplex PCR; TCRdb stores in-frame clones only, minus some. The sample includes 150,000 to 200,000 clones, 81% of them seen just once. The source material was PBMCs. These receptors all stem from a man in his forties in good health and CMV-seropositive. Both conserved end residues are part of each CDR3. D genes are given only for firm matches. Clone sizes are given selectively: once, few, many, or a class where the clone is expanded.

D gene,J gene,clone size,V gene,CDR3 DNA,CDR3 protein
NA,TRBJ1-5,NA,TRBV7-9,TGTGCCAGCAGCTTAGAGGGGGGGGGTCAGCCCCAGCATTTT,CASSLEGGGQPQHF
TRBD1,TRBJ2-1,NA,TRBV5-6,TGTGCCAGCAGCACAACAGGGGGCGTTTACAATGAGCAGTTCTTC,CASSTTGGVYNEQFF
TRBD1,TRBJ1-1,NA,TRBV19,TGTGCCAGTAGTACCCCGACAGGGGGCCGAACTGAAGCTTTCTTT,CASSTPTGGRTEAFF
TRBD1,TRBJ1-5,NA,TRBV27,TGTGCCAGCAGTAGCCGACAGGGGACTCAGCCCCAGCATTTT,CASSSRQGTQPQHF
NA,TRBJ2-7,NA,TRBV28,TGTGCCAGTTCCAGACTAGGGGTCTACGAGCAGTACTTC,CASSRLGVYEQYF
NA,TRBJ2-3,few,TRBV7-9,TGTGCCAGCAGCAACTACCCCGAGAGGACGCAGTATTTT,CASSNYPERTQYF
NA,TRBJ2-7,NA,TRBV6-5,TGTGCCAGCAGACTACGACAGTCTGGGTCCTACGAGCAGTACTTC,CASRLRQSGSYEQYF
TRBD2,TRBJ2-2,NA,TRBV7-2,TGTGCCAGCAGCTTAGAAGGCGGGAGCACCGGGGAGCTGTTTTTT,CASSLEGGSTGELFF
TRBD1,TRBJ1-3,NA,TRBV9,TGTGCCAGCAGCGCCGACAGGGGGAACACCATATATTTT,CASSADRGNTIYF
TRBD1,TRBJ1-2,NA,TRBV2,TGTGCCAGCAGTGAGGGACAGGGGCTGATTGGCTACACCTTC,CASSEGQGLIGYTF
NA,TRBJ2-7,NA,TRBV2,TGTGCCAGCAAAGAGGGGGTCGAGCAGTACTTC,CASKEGVEQYF
TRBD1,TRBJ2-3,NA,TRBV29-1,TGCAGCGTACAGGGGCCTACAGATACGCAGTATTTT,CSVQGPTDTQYF
NA,TRBJ1-2,NA,TRBV4-1,TGCGCCAGCAGCCCCGGGGGGGTGTATGGCTACACCTTC,CASSPGGVYGYTF
NA,TRBJ2-5,NA,TRBV6-6,TGTGCCACCCGCCGGGACAAAGAGGAGACCCAGTACTTC,CATRRDKEETQYF
NA,TRBJ2-3,few,TRBV4-3,TGCGCCAGCAGCCAAGACCTCGTTTTGGGGGGACGCCATTCGATAGGAGATACGCAGTATTTT,CASSQDLVLGGRHSIGDTQYF
NA,TRBJ2-3,NA,TRBV6-5,TGTGCCAGCAGTCAGACAGAAACAGATACGCAGTATTTT,CASSQTETDTQYF
NA,TRBJ2-3,NA,TRBV11-2,TGTGCCAGCAGCTTAGAACTCTACGCTAGCACAGATACGCAGTATTTT,CASSLELYASTDTQYF
NA,TRBJ2-1,NA,TRBV4-2,TGTGCCAGCAGCCAAGAGTCTAGTTCGATCTACAATGAGCAGTTCTTC,CASSQESSSIYNEQFF
NA,TRBJ1-5,NA,TRBV12-5,TGTGCTAGTGGCCCGACCCAGGGGAATCAGCCCCAGCATTTT,CASGPTQGNQPQHF
TRBD1,TRBJ1-1,NA,TRBV4-2,TGTGCCAGCAGCCAAACAGACAGGGGGCGCGGGGACACTGAAGCTTTCTTT,CASSQTDRGRGDTEAFF
NA,TRBJ1-2,NA,TRBV28,TGTGCCAGCAGAAACTCGGTGTGGGAGGGGACCTTC,CASRNSVWEGTF
NA,TRBJ1-1,NA,TRBV19,TGTGCCAGTAGTATCCTGCCGGGAGAAGCTTTCTTT,CASSILPGEAFF
TRBD2,TRBJ2-1,NA,TRBV2,TGTGCCAGCAGTGTCCGGGGGGGCCGGGATGAGCAGTTCTTC,CASSVRGGRDEQFF
NA,TRBJ2-3,NA,TRBV6-1,TGTGCCACCCGGCCAGGGGGCACAGATACGCAGTATTTT,CATRPGGTDTQYF
NA,TRBJ1-2,NA,TRBV5-3,TGTGCCAGAAGCTTGCTCTACCGTGTCGGGGAACCTAACTATGGCTACACCTTC,CARSLLYRVGEPNYGYTF
NA,TRBJ2-1,NA,TRBV28,TGTGCCAGCAGTTTATTCCTATCCTACAATGAGCAGTTCTTC,CASSLFLSYNEQFF
NA,TRBJ1-5,NA,TRBV27,TGTGCCAGCAGTTTGTCCGGCAATCAGCCCCAGCATTTT,CASSLSGNQPQHF
NA,TRBJ2-5,NA,TRBV11-2,TGTGCCAGCAGTCAGGGGTGGCAAGAGACCCAGTACTTC,CASSQGWQETQYF
TRBD2,TRBJ2-7,NA,TRBV6-7,TGTGCCAGCAGCACGGGGGGGACTAGTCAGTACTTC,CASSTGGTSQYF
NA,TRBJ2-5,NA,TRBV2,TGTGCCAGCAGTGGAGGGGGTCGACACTACCAAGAGACCCAGTACTTC,CASSGGGRHYQETQYF
NA,TRBJ2-3,NA,TRBV4-1,TGCGCCAGCAGCCAAGGACTCAATACGCAGTATTTT,CASSQGLNTQYF
NA,TRBJ2-1,NA,TRBV6-1,TGTGCCAGCAGTGAAAGAGGGGGTTCCTACAATGAGCAGTTCTTC,CASSERGGSYNEQFF
NA,TRBJ2-7,NA,TRBV6-6,TGTGCCAGCATGGACAGTGTGCGAACTTCCGAGCAGTACTTC,CASMDSVRTSEQYF
NA,TRBJ2-3,NA,TRBV19,TGTGCCAGTAGTCCAACCCTCGACGGGGTTTCCACAGATACGCAGTATTTT,CASSPTLDGVSTDTQYF
TRBD1,TRBJ2-7,NA,TRBV5-4,TGTGCCAGCAGCCCCCAGGGGGTCTTATCCTACGAGCAGTACTTC,CASSPQGVLSYEQYF
TRBD2,TRBJ2-1,NA,TRBV10-3,TGTGCCATCAGTGAGTCTGGGCTAGCGGACAATGAGCAGTTCTTC,CAISESGLADNEQFF
TRBD2,TRBJ2-5,NA,TRBV4-1,TGCGCCAGCAGCCTCTTGACTAGCGGGATACAAGAGACCCAGTACTTC,CASSLLTSGIQETQYF
NA,TRBJ2-2,NA,TRBV15,TGTGCCACCAGCAGAGAGGCGAAAGGCCGGGGCACCGGGGAGCTGTTTTTT,CATSREAKGRGTGELFF
NA,TRBJ2-1,NA,TRBV20-1,TGCAGTGCTAGAGGAGGTCCGGGGCAGTTCTTC,CSARGGPGQFF
NA,TRBJ2-3,NA,TRBV5-1,TGCGCCAGCAGCCTTAGGAGCCTATCTAGGAGCACAGATACGCAGTATTTT,CASSLRSLSRSTDTQYF
NA,TRBJ1-1,NA,TRBV7-3,TGTGCCAGCAGCTTAAGTGGCGGGACTGAAGCTTTCTTT,CASSLSGGTEAFF
TRBD1,TRBJ2-7,NA,TRBV5-1,TGCGCCAGCAGCCCCGGACAGGGCTCGTTTTTGTACGAGCAGTACTTC,CASSPGQGSFLYEQYF